This T cell receptor beta chain was recorded in a study of molecular identifiers for immune sequencing clone quantification. CDR1 is LGHNA and CDR2 is YSLEER in the germline V gene. The CDR3 totals 15 residues, both ends included. Concerning this clonotype itself: A much larger clone lies one base from this, so it may be a read error. The DNA is omitted, as the CDR3 cannot be located on it reliably, and the CDR3 follows TCRdb's listing.

TCRdb recomputed calls from the PCR reads with MiXCR, one row per CDR3 protein. The profile shows around 320,000 distinct CDR3 sequences, roughly 23% of them singletons. The TCR originated in a human donor in good health. Some libraries in this study had Jurkat cell RNA spiked in. This sequence joins TRBV4-3 and TRBJ1-1; the listed D gene, TRBD1, was not tested against the DNA. What was sequenced was naive CD8+ T cells from blood, with Jurkat cell RNA spiked in. Documented subset: FACS-sorted CD8+CD4-CCR7+CD45RA+ naive T cells. Here the CDR3 reads CASSQEWGGGTETFF.